This TCR beta chain is drawn from a study of blood T cell repertoires in COVID-19. Study-wide background: Material from acute and convalescent COVID-19 was sourced from the United States, Italy and Spain. Sample material is recorded as cDNA or gDNA derived from T cells, B-cell-depleted T cells, or PBMCs.

Source study methods: Estimates of nucleated cell counts were drawn from the amplification of reference gene primers. Sequencing used immunoSEQ multiplex PCR; TCRdb keeps in-frame clones, though not all of them. The V and J calls and the clone size are those of that table, but D and trimming were determined from the DNA. The table has approximately 160,000 clones, 80% to 90% seen once; the top ten hold approximately 4%. Deletions cut 3 bases from V and 2 bases from J, with 11 bases between. The CDR3 is 14 amino acids. The germline V gene has CDR1 LGHNA and CDR2 YSLEER. The chain is built from TRBV4-3 and TRBJ2-7; possible D gene TRBD1, 6 bases. This clonotype was sampled from a woman aged 70-85 years with acute or convalescent COVID-19. The specimen was peripheral blood. CDR3 sequence reads: CASSHQQGPYEQYF. The CDR3 DNA reads as TGCGCCAGCAGCCACCAACAGGGACCCTACGAGCAGTACTTC.